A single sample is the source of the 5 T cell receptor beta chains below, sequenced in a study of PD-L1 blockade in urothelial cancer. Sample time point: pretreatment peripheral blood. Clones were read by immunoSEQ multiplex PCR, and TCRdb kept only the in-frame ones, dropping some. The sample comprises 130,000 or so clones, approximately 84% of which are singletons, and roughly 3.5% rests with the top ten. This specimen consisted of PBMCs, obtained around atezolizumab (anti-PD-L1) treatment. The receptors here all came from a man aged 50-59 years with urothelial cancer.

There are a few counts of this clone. The DNA for the CDR3 is TGTGCCAGCAGCACCGAGGACACGGTACCGGGACTAGCGGACTTAGGGCGCACAGATACGCAGTATTTT. Translation: CASSTEDTVPGLADLGRTDTQYF. The chain has TRBV13 and TRBJ2-3; TRBD2 matches at 11 bases. The germline CDR1 and CDR2 sequences are PRHDT and FYEKMQ (reference sequence). The junction had 26 bases not matched to a gene; V was cut back by 5 bases and J by 1 base. The CDR3 is 23 residues long.

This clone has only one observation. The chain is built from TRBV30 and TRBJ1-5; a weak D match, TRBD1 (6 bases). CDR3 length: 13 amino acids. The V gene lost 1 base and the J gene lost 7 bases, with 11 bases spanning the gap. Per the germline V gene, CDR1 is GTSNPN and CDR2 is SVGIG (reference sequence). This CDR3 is CAWSAGAGQPQHF. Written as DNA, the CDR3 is TGTGCCTGGAGTGCAGGGGCTGGGCAGCCCCAGCATTTT. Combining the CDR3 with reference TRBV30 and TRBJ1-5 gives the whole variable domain SQTIHQWPATLVQPVGSPLSLECTVEGTSNPNLYWYRQAAGRGLQLLFYSVGIGQISSEVPQNLSASRPQDRQFILSSKKLLLSDSGFYLCAWSAGAGQPQHFGDGTRLSIL.

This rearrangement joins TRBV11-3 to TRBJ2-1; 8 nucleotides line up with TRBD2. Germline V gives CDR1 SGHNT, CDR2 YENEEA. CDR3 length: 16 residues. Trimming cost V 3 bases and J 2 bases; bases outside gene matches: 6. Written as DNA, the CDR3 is TGTGCCAGCAGCTTTCGTAGCGGGAAAACCTACAATGAGCAGTTCTTC. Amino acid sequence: CASSFRSGKTYNEQFF.

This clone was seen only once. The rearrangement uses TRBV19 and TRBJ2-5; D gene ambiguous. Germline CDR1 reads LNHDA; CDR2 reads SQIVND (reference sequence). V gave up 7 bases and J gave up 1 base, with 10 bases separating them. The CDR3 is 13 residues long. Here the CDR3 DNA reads TGTGCCAGTAAAAAGCATACCCAAGAGACCCAGTACTTC. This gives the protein CASKKHTQETQYF.

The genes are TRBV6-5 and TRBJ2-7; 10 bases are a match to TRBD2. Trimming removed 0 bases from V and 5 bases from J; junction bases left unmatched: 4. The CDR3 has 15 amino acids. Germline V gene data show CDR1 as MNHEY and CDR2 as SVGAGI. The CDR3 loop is CASSYSSSGRDEQYF. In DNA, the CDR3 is TGTGCCAGCAGTTACTCGTCTAGCGGGAGAGACGAGCAGTACTTC.